The entry that follows covers one T cell receptor beta chain sequence. The entry originates in a study of blood T cell repertoires in COVID-19. Study in general: In each case, the material was cDNA or gDNA derived from T cells, B-cell-depleted T cells, or PBMCs.

The CDR3 is 13 amino acids. The V end lost 5 bases, the J end lost 4 bases, and 9 bases lay between the germline ends. Original processing methods: Estimated nucleated cell counts came from reference gene primer amplification. Libraries were prepared by immunoSEQ multiplex PCR; TCRdb keeps only in-frame clonotypes and omits some of them. That table furnishes V, J and clone size, whereas the DNA furnished D and trimming. The sample carries 110,000 to 150,000 clones, around nine tenths recorded once. Sequenced material: peripheral blood. The receptor was isolated from a human donor in a cohort sampled during active COVID-19. This chain links TRBV12-3 or TRBV12-4 with TRBJ2-1; possible D gene TRBD1, 6 bases. As DNA, the CDR3 is TGTGCCAGCAGTCAGGACAGTTACAATGAGCAGTTCTTC. Its translation: CASSQDSYNEQFF.